This TCR beta chain originates from a study of monozygotic twins with inflammatory bowel disease. Study-wide results and caveats: No repertoire similarity difference was seen between concordant and discordant twins; power was possibly limited. IBD-affected twins scored below their healthy co-twins in TCRbeta diversity (inverse Simpson).

Researchers isolated total RNA from whole blood without sorting T cells. From the 5' RACE reads, TCRdb lists one entry per CDR3 protein and no DNA. This sample's table reports over 110,000 distinct CDR3 sequences. CDR3 length: 16 amino acids. In regard to this clonotype: Antigen specificity is unknown.

Sequencing used blood. This TCR derives from a human donor with ulcerative colitis or Crohn's disease, or a healthy co-twin of an affected twin (not recorded which). The chain joins TRBV12-3 or TRBV12-4 to TRBJ1-2; the TCRdb call, TRBD1, lacks DNA for checking. The CDR3 loop is CASNDHSRGLGYGYTF.